This T cell receptor (beta chain) was recovered during a study of early T cells in non-severe SARS-CoV-2 infection. The table lists this clonotype with a few counts. The junction departs from the called germline gene at one end, perhaps through a read error. The CDR3 loop spans 11 amino acids. Germline CDR1 and CDR2: SGHDN and FVKESK. Researchers attached unique molecular identifiers to individual cDNA molecules. TCRdb reanalysed the 5' RACE reads using MiXCR and keeps one entry per CDR3 protein. The data show 20,000 to 25,000 distinct CDR3 sequences, approximately 5% seen once. The rearrangement uses TRBV14 and TRBJ1-1; D unclear. This TCR was sampled from an adult who was a healthcare worker with PCR-confirmed SARS-CoV-2 infection or an uninfected control (not recorded which). Material: whole blood. The CDR3 is CASSRNTEVFF. DNA for the CDR3: TGTGCCAGCAGCCGGAACACTGAAGTTTTCTTT.